What follows are 26 T cell receptor beta chains derived from one specimen sequenced in a study of beta chain features in type 1 diabetes. General study points: Type 1 diabetes patients had moderately but significantly shorter TCRB CDR3s in all four CD4+ subsets.

The entirety of the isolated RNA underwent reverse transcription, so expressed TCRB transcripts were sequenced. Here immunoSEQ multiplex PCR was the method, and the copy in TCRdb shows in-frame clones only, minus some. The sample lists a few hundred thousand clones, 15% occurring once. The antigens of these receptors remain unknown. The sample consisted of naive CD4+ T cells from blood. The receptor source for this set is a man between 18 and 35 years old with type 1 diabetes.

This clone was observed a handful of times. The chain recombines TRBV7-2 with TRBJ2-7; 7 positions agree with TRBD2. The CDR3 runs to 15 residues. Germline CDR1 SGHTA, CDR2 FQGNSA. The V gene end was trimmed by 5 bases and the J gene end by 3 bases; junction bases not matched to a gene: 10. DNA for the CDR3: TGTGCCAGCAGCCCCGAGCCAGCGGGGAGCTACGAGCAGTACTTC. It translates to CASSPEPAGSYEQYF.

The CDR3 DNA follows: TGCGCCAGCAGCTCCAGCGGGGGTGGGGGAGAGACCCAGTACTTC. It is translated as CASSSSGGGGETQYF. V and J are TRBV5-1 and TRBJ2-5, with 8 bases aligning to TRBD2. Per germline, CDR1 SGHRS and CDR2 YFSETQ. J was trimmed by 4 bases and V by 3 bases; bases with no gene match: 8. CDR3 size: 15 residues. Full variable domain (missing parts from reference TRBV5-1 and TRBJ2-5): KAGVTQTPRYLIKTRGQQVTLSCSPISGHRSVSWYQQTPGQGLQFLFEYFSETQRNKGNFPGRFSGRQFSNSRSEMNVSTLELGDSALYLCASSSSGGGGETQYFGPGTRLLVL.

The count of this clone is one. V and J are TRBV2 and TRBJ2-7; possibly TRBD2 for D (5 bases). CDR3 size: 16 residues. Trimming stripped 3 bases from V and 2 bases from J, with 17 bases between. Germline CDR1 reads SNHLY; CDR2 reads FYNNEI. For the CDR3, the DNA is TGTGCCAGCAGTGATTTCTGGGGAGAACAAGCCTACGAGCAGTACTTC. Protein: CASSDFWGEQAYEQYF.

This clone came up a few times. The chain joins TRBV6-5 to TRBJ1-5, with TRBD1 as a possible D gene (5 bases). The CDR3 extends over 13 amino acids. Germline V gene sequence: CDR1 MNHEY, CDR2 SVGAGI. V lost 2 bases to trimming and J lost 9 bases, with 11 bases between them. This CDR3 is CASSYGAEGPQHF. CDR3 DNA sequence: TGTGCCAGCAGTTACGGGGCCGAAGGGCCCCAGCATTTT.

V usage is TRBV20-1 and J usage is TRBJ2-3; D unresolved. Trimming took off 3 bases at V and 7 bases at J, with 5 bases between the two ends. The CDR3 totals 10 residues. Germline CDR1 is DFQATT and CDR2 is SNEGSKA (reference sequence). This chain's CDR3 is CSASEYTQYF. CDR3 coding DNA: TGCAGTGCTAGCGAGTATACGCAGTATTTT.

This clone showed up just a few times. The chain uses TRBV29-1 and TRBJ2-7, with 9 bases fitting TRBD1. This CDR3 has 15 amino acids. After removal of 6 bases from V and 2 bases from J, the junction contained 11 bases not matched to a gene. Germline V gives CDR1 SQVTM, CDR2 ANQGSEA. The CDR3 region is CSVRYRGRDPYEQYF. DNA of the CDR3: TGCAGCGTCCGTTACAGGGGGCGAGACCCCTACGAGCAGTACTTC.

This clone was detected a few times. J is TRBJ2-7 and V is TRBV7-2; D gene unclear. The CDR3 runs to 15 residues. Deletions cut 2 bases from V and 0 bases from J, with 11 bases between. The germline CDR1 and CDR2 sequences are SGHTA and FQGNSA. The CDR3 coding sequence is TGTGCCAGCAGCTTACTAGTCTTCCCCTCCTACGAGCAGTACTTC. Protein: CASSLLVFPSYEQYF.

V gene TRBV25-1 combines with J gene TRBJ2-1, with a possible D match to TRBD2 (6 bases). This CDR3 contains 18 residues. The V and J ends lost 1 base and 3 bases respectively, with 19 bases between them. CDR1 MGHDK and CDR2 SYGVNS come from the germline V gene. The CDR3 here is CASSESAGVPGSYNEQFF. Written as DNA, the CDR3 is TGTGCCAGCAGTGAATCAGCGGGCGTTCCGGGAAGCTACAATGAGCAGTTCTTC.

The V gene is TRBV11-2, the J gene TRBJ2-1; 9 nucleotides line up with TRBD1. The CDR3 has 18 amino acids. The germline V gene has CDR1 SGHAT and CDR2 FQNNGV. The J segment lost 3 bases and the V segment lost 5 bases, leaving 14 bases of the junction unmatched. This CDR3 reads CASSTQRGTGINYNEQFF. The CDR3 nucleotides read TGTGCCAGCAGCACCCAAAGGGGGACAGGGATAAACTACAATGAGCAGTTCTTC.

This clone has more than one count but fewer than ten. The chain links TRBV5-6 to TRBJ1-5; D unclear. This CDR3 comprises 14 residues. V dropped 1 base and J dropped 2 bases, with 7 bases sitting between them. CDR1 is SGHDT, CDR2 YYEEEE, per germline. The CDR3 loop is CASSLFPGNQPQHF. DNA of the CDR3: TGTGCCAGCAGCTTGTTCCCAGGCAATCAGCCCCAGCATTTT.

This clone turned up a few times. The gene calls are TRBV4-3 and TRBJ1-5, with 8 bases identical to TRBD1. The length of the CDR3 is 16 residues. Germline V CDR1 and CDR2: LGHNA, YSLEER. V lost 0 bases and J lost 6; bases outside the gene matches: 7. CDR3 DNA: TGCGCCAGCAGCCAAGATCAGGGGGCTGGGGGTCAGCCCCAGCATTTT. Encoded protein: CASSQDQGAGGQPQHF.

The chain uses TRBV4-3 and TRBJ2-5; 10 bases agree with TRBD2. V trimming: 5 bases; J trimming: 5 bases; junction bases outside the gene matches: 5. The germline V gene encodes CDR1 LGHNA and CDR2 YSLEER. The CDR3 is 14 amino acids. CDR3 sequence: CASSFQAGGETQYF. The CDR3 bases are TGCGCCAGCAGCTTTCAAGCGGGGGGGGAGACCCAGTACTTC.

This clone was detected a few times. The rearrangement joins TRBV7-2 to TRBJ2-7; D is unclear. The CDR3 covers 17 residues. The V gene's germline CDR1 is SGHTA and CDR2 FQGNSA. Between the trimmed V and J ends, which lost 1 base and 2 bases, there was a span of 18 bases. The DNA of the CDR3 is TGTGCCAGCAGCTTAGGTCGAGCAGGCAGGAAAACCTACGAGCAGTACTTC. Its translation: CASSLGRAGRKTYEQYF.

The V and J genes are TRBV18 and TRBJ1-2; TRBD1 agrees at 11 bases. Unmatched junction bases numbered 10, after V lost 6 bases and J lost 4 bases. From germline, CDR1 is KGHSH and CDR2 LQKENI. The length of the CDR3 is 16 residues. The CDR3 DNA reads TGTGCCAGCTCCCCCGGGACAGGGGGTGGACGCTATGGCTACACCTTC. It translates to CASSPGTGGGRYGYTF.

The chain couples TRBV28 to TRBJ1-2; 9 positions agree with TRBD1. Germline-derived CDR1 and CDR2 are MDHEN and SYDVKM. CDR3 length equals 16 residues. J gave up 4 bases and V 5 bases, and 11 bases lay outside the gene matches. This chain's CDR3 is CASSPPGQGLGYGYTF. The CDR3 DNA follows: TGTGCCAGCAGTCCTCCGGGACAGGGACTTGGCTATGGCTACACCTTC.

In this sample, this clone turned up a few times. The chain couples TRBV7-9 to TRBJ2-7, with TRBD1 matching over 9 bases. The CDR3 has 16 residues. The J segment lost 2 bases and the V segment lost 5 bases, leaving 10 bases of the junction unmatched. Germline CDR1 and CDR2: SEHNR and FQNEAQ (reference sequence). The CDR3 protein is CASSRPGTGNTYEQYF. The CDR3 DNA follows: TGTGCCAGCAGCCGACCAGGGACAGGGAACACCTACGAGCAGTACTTC.

V gene TRBV27 combines with J gene TRBJ2-3; D perhaps matches TRBD2 (5 bases). This CDR3 is built from 14 residues. Germline CDR1 reads MNHEY; CDR2 reads SMNVEV (reference sequence). Trimming took off 8 bases at V and 2 bases at J, with 14 bases between the two ends. CDR3 sequence reads: CASSTAGVTDTQYF. The CDR3 region has the DNA TGTGCCAGCTCCACGGCCGGGGTCACAGATACGCAGTATTTT.

The chain couples TRBV28 to TRBJ2-1; D not resolved. Germline loops: CDR1 MDHEN, CDR2 SYDVKM. The CDR3 totals 15 residues. V was cut by 6 bases and J by 3 bases, with 15 bases left in between. The CDR3 DNA follows: TGTGCCAGCAGGTTGCTGCTATCCTTCTACAATGAGCAGTTCTTC. Translating it yields CASRLLLSFYNEQFF.

The chain links TRBV18 to TRBJ2-1; 7 positions match TRBD2. Trimming cost V 0 bases and J 7 bases; bases outside gene matches: 12. In germline, CDR1 is KGHSH, CDR2 LQKENI. The CDR3 is 17 residues long. CDR3 DNA sequence: TGTGCCAGCTCACCACCAGTTCTAGCGGCAGGAGGAAATGAGCAGTTCTTC. This translates into CASSPPVLAAGGNEQFF.

This clone appeared a few times. The rearrangement uses TRBV29-1 and TRBJ2-7; 12 bases agree with TRBD2. Germline V lookup: CDR1 SQVTM, CDR2 ANQGSEA. Trimming removed 4 bases from V and 5 bases from J; junction bases left unmatched: 6. This CDR3 spans 14 amino acids. The CDR3 reads CSVGLAGAPHEQYF. In nucleotides, the CDR3 is TGCAGCGTTGGACTAGCGGGAGCTCCCCACGAGCAGTACTTC.

This clone was counted a few times. The chain couples TRBV4-3 to TRBJ1-2; 7 bases fit TRBD1. The junction had 4 bases not matched to a gene; V was cut back by 1 base and J by 2 bases. This CDR3 comprises 15 residues. CDR1 LGHNA and CDR2 YSLEER come from the germline V gene. DNA of the CDR3: TGCGCCAGCAGCCAAGGCGCAGGGGGGAACTATGGCTACACCTTC. It codes for CASSQGAGGNYGYTF.

The rearrangement joins TRBV5-6 to TRBJ1-1; D gene unclear. Germline loops: CDR1 SGHDT, CDR2 YYEEEE. The CDR3 extends over 14 amino acids. V was clipped by 0 bases and J by 7 bases, with 13 bases between them. CDR3 amino acids: CASSLGLFRGEAFF. CDR3 nucleotide sequence: TGTGCCAGCAGCTTGGGCCTATTTCGGGGTGAAGCTTTCTTT.

In its sample, this clone was seen a few times. V is TRBV4-3 and J is TRBJ2-7; no firm D call. The V gene's germline CDR1 is LGHNA and CDR2 YSLEER. This CDR3 has 15 amino acids. Between the trimmed V and J ends, which lost 1 base and 1 base, there was a span of 11 bases. The CDR3 nucleotides read TGCGCCAGCAGCCAAGGGTCCGACGGGTCCTACGAGCAGTACTTC. It translates to CASSQGSDGSYEQYF.

The chain employs TRBV9 and TRBJ1-2; the match to TRBD1 covers 7 bases. The CDR3 extends over 13 amino acids. Trimming at V came to 4 bases and at J to 4 bases, leaving 4 bases not matched to a gene. CDR1 is SGDLS and CDR2 is YYNGEE in the germline V gene. The DNA of the CDR3 is TGTGCCAGCAGCTCGGACAGGCTCTATGGCTACACCTTC. Encoded protein: CASSSDRLYGYTF.

The chain combines TRBV28 with TRBJ1-2, with 8 bases lining up with TRBD1. Germline V gene data show CDR1 as MDHEN and CDR2 as SYDVKM. V lost 6 bases and J lost 4; bases outside the gene matches: 19. The CDR3 consists of 18 residues. As DNA, the CDR3 is TGTGCCAGCAGCCCTCCCTCGGACAGGGCGGCAAACTTCTATGGCTACACCTTC. Translating gives CASSPPSDRAANFYGYTF.

The rearrangement joins TRBV19 to TRBJ2-1, with 7 bases identical to TRBD1. Germline loops: CDR1 LNHDA, CDR2 SQIVND (reference sequence). Germline trimming cut 6 bases from V and 12 bases from J; bases unmatched to any gene: 5. The CDR3 spans 11 residues. The CDR3 loop reads CASRERGPQFF. The CDR3 nucleotides are TGTGCCAGTAGGGAGAGGGGGCCGCAGTTCTTC.